The 7 T cell receptor beta chains presented below share a single source sample, sequenced in a study of T-cell memory formation after mild COVID-19. MiXCR, run by TCRdb on the 5' RACE reads, gives a single entry per CDR3 protein. Of 270,000 or so distinct CDR3 sequences listed, about a sixth were seen once; the top ten hold around 21%. The sequenced sample was PBMCs or a T cell subset sorted from them (not recorded which). These receptors came from a man between 18 and 29 years old who had mild COVID-19 (a few samples of this study predate the infection). Cell type and time point are not known.

This clonotype was counted between two and nine times. This rearrangement joins TRBV7-2 to TRBJ2-1; 12 bases line up with TRBD2. Germline CDR1 is SGHTA and CDR2 is FQGNSA. The ends lost 0 bases at V and 4 bases at J; junction bases unmatched: 4. The CDR3 consists of 17 residues. This chain's CDR3 is CASSLAASGGAYNEQFF. CDR3 nucleotide sequence: TGTGCCAGCAGCTTAGCAGCTAGCGGGGGGGCTTACAATGAGCAGTTCTTC.

This clonotype has a handful of counts. The chain carries TRBV5-1 and TRBJ2-1, with TRBD1 as a possible D gene (5 bases). The CDR3 has 15 residues. The germline gives CDR1 SGHRS, CDR2 YFSETQ. V lost 1 base, J lost 2 bases, and 10 bases lay in between. CDR3 sequence reads: CASSLRSDTYNEQFF. The CDR3 bases are TGCGCCAGCAGCTTGAGGTCGGACACCTACAATGAGCAGTTCTTC.

This rearrangement joins TRBV6-5 to TRBJ1-1; 8 positions match TRBD1. J was trimmed by 5 bases and V by 5 bases; bases with no gene match: 10. Germline CDR1 and CDR2: MNHEY and SVGAGI. The CDR3 consists of 15 residues. This CDR3 reads CASSGGQGVVTEAFF. As DNA, the CDR3 is TGTGCCAGCAGTGGTGGACAGGGCGTCGTAACTGAAGCTTTCTTT.

This clonotype was observed a handful of times. The V gene is TRBV4-1, the J gene TRBJ1-2, with D unresolved. The CDR3 extends over 14 amino acids. V was cut by 0 bases and J by 4 bases, with 9 bases left in between. The V gene's germline CDR1 is MGHRA and CDR2 YSYEKL. The CDR3 here is CASSQEGSAYGYTF. The CDR3 DNA sequence: TGCGCCAGCAGCCAAGAAGGCTCAGCCTATGGCTACACCTTC.

This clonotype was counted a few times. This sequence joins TRBV7-9 and TRBJ2-5, with 8 bases that match TRBD2. Trimming at V came to 2 bases and at J to 0 bases, leaving 8 bases not matched to a gene. CDR1 is SEHNR and CDR2 is FQNEAQ in the germline V gene (reference sequence). The CDR3 is 17 amino acids. The CDR3 nucleotides read TGTGCCAGCAGCTTATTCCCTTCTAGCGGGTACCAAGAGACCCAGTACTTC. As protein: CASSLFPSSGYQETQYF.

In its sample, this clonotype was seen a few times. The gene calls are TRBV2 and TRBJ2-7, with D possibly TRBD1 on 6 matching bases. Germline CDR1 SNHLY, CDR2 FYNNEI. The CDR3 is 12 amino acids. The V end was cut by 11 bases, the J end by 0 bases, with 11 bases between. In DNA, the CDR3 is TGTGCCGGATCGGACAGCTCCTACGAGCAGTACGTC. This gives the protein CAGSDSSYEQYV.

The rearrangement uses TRBV7-2 and TRBJ2-6, with D unresolved. Germline assignment: CDR1 SGHTA and CDR2 FQGNSA. The CDR3 extends over 15 amino acids. V lost 0 bases, J lost 10 bases, and 13 bases lay in between. The CDR3 loop is CASSLAQVRVNVLTF. CDR3 bases: TGTGCCAGCAGCTTAGCTCAGGTCCGGGTGAACGTCCTGACTTTC.